This TCR beta chain came from a study of T cell repertoires and Cas9 in healthy adults. Across the whole study: Characterization of SpCas9-reactive CD4 and CD8 T cells covered multi-effector potency, cytotoxicity and lineage.

The V gene's germline CDR1 is LNHDA and CDR2 SQIVND (reference sequence). J was trimmed by 8 bases and V by 5 bases; bases with no gene match: 8. This CDR3 is built from 13 residues. This table comes from immunoSEQ multiplex PCR, and its TCRdb copy is limited to in-frame clones, with some not included. The sample has tens of thousands of clones; roughly 92% are singletons. Sequenced material: CD4+ effector T cells (CD127+, CD25-, CD137-, CD154-) from PBMCs; culture status not recorded. The genes are TRBV19 and TRBJ1-2; 7 nucleotides agree with TRBD1. This clonotype was sampled from a human donor in good health. The CDR3 coding sequence is TGTGCCAGTAGTCGGACAGGTCAGGAAGGCTACACCTTC. It specifies CASSRTGQEGYTF.